This passage covers 28 T cell receptor beta chains from one sample sequenced in a study of blood T cell repertoires in COVID-19. TCRdb's copy holds only in-frame clones and misses some; the assay was immunoSEQ multiplex PCR. Altogether a few hundred thousand clones are present, approximately 89% being singletons, with the ten largest covering around 8%. The specimen was peripheral blood. These receptors came from a woman aged 45-65 years who had recovered from COVID-19.

The CDR3, as DNA: TGTGCCAGCAGTTCCGCTGATCAAGCCACAGATACGCAGTATTTT. Protein sequence: CASSSADQATDTQYF. V is TRBV6-2 or TRBV6-3 and J is TRBJ2-3; unclear D gene. CDR1 and CDR2 from the germline V gene are MNHEY and SVGEGT. Deletions cut 4 bases from V and 2 bases from J, with 13 bases between. CDR3 length: 15 amino acids.

V is TRBV12-3 or TRBV12-4 and J is TRBJ1-2, with 7 bases that match TRBD1. V lost 4 bases, J lost 8 bases, and 7 bases stayed unmatched. This CDR3 is 13 amino acids long. CDR3 nucleotides: TGTGCCAGCAGTTCAAACCGGGACAGAGGCTACACCTTC. Translating it yields CASSSNRDRGYTF.

This clone occurred once. The chain uses TRBV7-6 and TRBJ2-3, with 9 bases lining up with TRBD2. Per the germline V gene, CDR1 is SGHVS and CDR2 is FNYEAQ. J gave up 1 base and V 1 base, and 6 bases lay outside the gene matches. The CDR3 is 17 amino acids. The CDR3: CASSLVGRTSGTDTQYF. DNA of the CDR3: TGTGCCAGCAGCTTAGTAGGTCGGACTAGCGGCACAGATACGCAGTATTTT.

The chain employs TRBV7-2 and TRBJ2-1, with 10 bases aligning to TRBD2. The CDR3 is 16 residues long. The V gene's germline CDR1 is SGHTA and CDR2 FQGNSA. After removal of 1 base from V and 7 bases from J, the junction contained 7 bases not matched to a gene. The CDR3 DNA reads as TGTGCCAGCAGCTTAGTGCCTAGCGGGAGAAGGAATGAGCAGTTCTTC. Translation gives CASSLVPSGRRNEQFF.

The rearrangement links TRBV10-3 to TRBJ1-2, with D possibly matching TRBD1 (5 bases). CDR1 and CDR2 from the germline V gene are ENHRY and SYGVKD. Trimming removed 10 bases from V and 7 bases from J, with 16 bases in between. This CDR3 contains 12 residues. The CDR3 loop reads CATSLGEGGYTF. CDR3 DNA: TGTGCCACGTCGTTAGGGGAAGGTGGCTACACCTTC.

The chain combines TRBV19 with TRBJ2-3; tentative D call: TRBD2 (5 bases). V was clipped by 3 bases and J by 4 bases, with 11 bases between them. This CDR3 has 14 residues. The V gene's germline CDR1 is LNHDA and CDR2 SQIVND (reference sequence). This chain's CDR3 is CASSINRGADTQYF. The DNA for the CDR3 is TGTGCCAGTAGTATCAACCGGGGTGCAGATACGCAGTATTTT.

The chain joins TRBV27 to TRBJ1-6; D uncertain. Trimming cost V 6 bases and J 7 bases, with 22 bases left between them. The length of the CDR3 is 17 residues. Germline CDR1 MNHEY, CDR2 SMNVEV (reference sequence). Here the CDR3 reads CASRPLRPQLRNSPLHF. The DNA for the CDR3 is TGTGCCAGCAGGCCTCTGCGACCCCAACTGAGGAATTCACCCCTCCACTTT.

This clone came up a few times. The genes are TRBV7-9 and TRBJ2-7, with a tentative D call TRBD1 (5 bases). This CDR3 is built from 14 residues. Deletions cut 5 bases from V and 3 bases from J, with 14 bases between. The germline gives CDR1 SEHNR, CDR2 FQNEAQ (reference sequence). CDR3: CASSPPGRVYEQYF. CDR3 nucleotides: TGTGCCAGCAGCCCCCCGGGCAGGGTCTACGAGCAGTACTTC.

The chain has TRBV6-2 or TRBV6-3 and TRBJ1-4, with a weak D call TRBD1 (5 bases). The CDR3 covers 14 residues. Per the germline V gene, CDR1 is MNHEY and CDR2 is SVGEGT. V dropped 2 bases and J dropped 1 base, with 5 bases sitting between them. For the CDR3, the DNA is TGTGCCAGCAGTTACAGGGGAACTAATGAAAAACTGTTTTTT. Translation: CASSYRGTNEKLFF.

V is TRBV12-2 and J is TRBJ2-4; no check of the table's D call, TRBD2, against the DNA was made. TRBV12-2 has pseudogene status. The CDR3 consists of 19 residues. CDR3 coding DNA: TGTGCAAGTCGCTTAAAAGTTCTGGCGGGAGCTTCGGCCAAAAACATTCAGTACTTC. Residues: CASRLKVLAGASAKNIQYF.

The chain recombines TRBV28 with TRBJ1-5; 8 bases map to TRBD1. The CDR3 consists of 15 residues. Unmatched junction bases numbered 5, after V lost 4 bases and J lost 3 bases. Germline CDR1 MDHEN, CDR2 SYDVKM. CDR3 protein: CASSSRDRYNQPQHF. DNA for the CDR3: TGTGCCAGCAGTTCTCGGGACAGGTACAATCAGCCCCAGCATTTT.

The rearrangement joins TRBV7-9 to TRBJ2-1; 8 nucleotides line up with TRBD2. The germline V gene has CDR1 SEHNR and CDR2 FQNEAQ (reference sequence). The junction had 10 bases not matched to a gene; V was cut back by 5 bases and J by 4 bases. This CDR3 spans 16 amino acids. The chain's CDR3 is CASSPGGMRAYNEQFF. DNA for the CDR3: TGTGCCAGCAGCCCGGGGGGGATGAGGGCGTACAATGAGCAGTTCTTC.

Turning to this clone: The same CDR3 is also encoded by other DNA sequences in this sample. The chain joins TRBV9 to TRBJ1-4, with D unresolved. The CDR3 spans 14 residues. Between the trimmed V and J ends, which lost 2 bases and 0 bases, there was a span of 5 bases. The germline gives CDR1 SGDLS, CDR2 YYNGEE. Written as DNA, the CDR3 is TGTGCCAGCAGCGTCAGCGCAACTAATGAAAAACTGTTTTTT. It codes for CASSVSATNEKLFF.

The chain joins TRBV29-1 to TRBJ1-1, with D possibly matching TRBD1 (6 bases). CDR3 length: 14 residues. Between the trimmed V and J ends, which lost 4 bases and 4 bases, there was a span of 16 bases. Germline V gives CDR1 SQVTM, CDR2 ANQGSEA. CDR3: CSVGTDLFGTEAFF. CDR3 nucleotide sequence: TGCAGCGTTGGGACAGATCTTTTTGGCACTGAAGCTTTCTTT.

This clone was seen a few times. Other DNA sequences of this sample code for an identical CDR3. The chain joins TRBV19 to TRBJ1-1; TRBD1 is a possible D gene (6 bases). There are 13 residues in the CDR3. Germline V gene lookup returns CDR1 LNHDA and CDR2 SQIVND (reference sequence). Trimming took off 8 bases at V and 2 bases at J, with 12 bases between the two ends. DNA for the CDR3: TGTGCCAGTGTCGGACAGCCCAACACTGAAGCTTTCTTT. This gives the protein CASVGQPNTEAFF. The whole variable domain, remainder taken from reference TRBV19 and TRBJ1-1, is DGGITQSPKYLFRKEGQNVTLSCEQNLNHDAMYWYRQDPGQGLRLIYYSQIVNDFQKGDIAEGYSVSREKKESFPLTVTSAQKNPTAFYLCASVGQPNTEAFFGQGTRLTVV.

This chain uses TRBV10-1 with TRBJ2-3; 8 nucleotides line up with TRBD1. V lost 5 bases and J lost 3; bases outside the gene matches: 1. CDR3 length: 13 residues. The germline gives CDR1 WNHNN, CDR2 SYGVQD (reference sequence). CDR3 region: CASSRTGTDTQYF. The CDR3 DNA is TGCGCCAGCAGTCGGACAGGGACAGATACGCAGTATTTT.

The chain links TRBV3-1 (or the pseudogene TRBV3-2) to TRBJ1-1; D is undetermined. The CDR3 totals 13 residues. Trimming removed 4 bases from V and 6 bases from J, with 12 bases in between. Germline values: CDR1 LGHDT, CDR2 YNNKEL (reference sequence). CDR3 loop: CASSPRQVAEAFF. The CDR3 DNA sequence: TGTGCCAGCAGCCCCCGGCAGGTCGCTGAAGCTTTCTTT.

This clone was detected once. This chain uses TRBV5-6 with TRBJ2-7; perhaps TRBD1 as D (5 bases). The CDR3 is 13 amino acids. The germline V gene has CDR1 SGHDT and CDR2 YYEEEE. Trimming cost V 5 bases and J 7 bases, with 16 bases left between them. The CDR3 protein is CASSSPAGFEQYF. The CDR3 DNA reads as TGTGCCAGCAGTTCGCCTGCAGGGTTTGAGCAGTACTTC.

The rearrangement joins TRBV4-3 to TRBJ1-5; possibly TRBD1 for D (6 bases). The CDR3 has 19 residues. Germline V gene data show CDR1 as LGHNA and CDR2 as YSLEER. The V and J ends lost 0 bases and 9 bases respectively, with 27 bases between them. CDR3: CASSQESDRPDKGTGPQHF. The CDR3 DNA is TGCGCCAGCAGCCAAGAATCAGACAGGCCGGATAAGGGGACCGGGCCCCAGCATTTT.

This clone was counted once. V and J are TRBV7-8 and TRBJ1-4, with D uncertain. Looked up from germline, CDR1 is SGHVS and CDR2 is FQNEAQ. The CDR3 contains 15 residues. Trimming removed 1 base from V and 3 bases from J, with 9 bases in between. The CDR3, as DNA: TGTGCCAGCAGCTTAGATGGGCGATCTAATGAAAAACTGTTTTTT. Its protein product is CASSLDGRSNEKLFF.

This chain's CDR3 is CASSQDYSGANVLTF. In DNA form, the CDR3 reads TGTGCCAGCAGTCAGGACTACTCTGGGGCCAACGTCCTGACTTTC. The V gene is TRBV6-5, the J gene TRBJ2-6; a possible D gene is TRBD2 (6 bases). Germline loops: CDR1 MNHEY, CDR2 SVGAGI. The CDR3 length is 15 residues. Trimming pared 5 bases from V and 0 bases from J, leaving 8 bases between.

This sequence joins TRBV6-2 or TRBV6-3 and TRBJ2-3; TRBD1 is a possible D gene (6 bases). Trimming removed 2 bases from V and 2 bases from J, with 11 bases in between. CDR1 MNHEY and CDR2 SVGEGT come from the germline V gene. The CDR3 runs 15 residues. This CDR3 reads CASSYPGQTTDTQYF. In nucleotides, the CDR3 is TGTGCCAGCAGTTACCCCGGACAGACCACAGATACGCAGTATTTT.

This chain uses TRBV7-3 with TRBJ2-2; possible D gene TRBD2, 6 bases. V was trimmed by 5 bases and J by 2 bases, leaving 9 bases between them. Germline V gene lookup returns CDR1 SGHTA and CDR2 FQGTGA. The CDR3 runs to 14 residues. CDR3 sequence reads: CASSVGLNTGELFF. The CDR3 region has the DNA TGTGCCAGCAGCGTGGGACTTAACACCGGGGAGCTGTTTTTT.

A word on this clone: Other DNA sequences from this sample encode an identical CDR3 as well. The rearrangement links TRBV18 to TRBJ1-1, with D possibly TRBD1 on 6 matching bases. The CDR3 sequence is 15 residues long. CDR1 and CDR2 from the germline V gene are KGHSH and LQKENI. V lost 3 bases and J 0 bases, leaving 11 bases between the germline ends. Here the CDR3 reads CASSPQTGVNTEAFF. DNA for the CDR3: TGTGCCAGCTCACCCCAGACAGGTGTGAACACTGAAGCTTTCTTT.

The genes are TRBV15 and TRBJ2-7; D uncertain. Germline lookup yields CDR1 LNHNV and CDR2 YYDKDF (reference sequence). This CDR3 region has 13 residues. Deletions cut 0 bases from V and 3 bases from J, with 6 bases between. The CDR3 sequence is CATSRDVYYEQYF. CDR3 nucleotides: TGTGCCACCAGCAGAGATGTCTACTACGAGCAGTACTTC.

The chain joins TRBV28 to TRBJ1-5; a possible D gene is TRBD1 (5 bases). Germline V gene lookup returns CDR1 MDHEN and CDR2 SYDVKM. V was trimmed by 2 bases and J by 6 bases, leaving 14 bases between them. The CDR3 covers 15 residues. The CDR3 DNA reads TGTGCCAGCAGTTTAAAGCTAGGGGTGCGTCAGCCCCAGCATTTT. Translation gives CASSLKLGVRQPQHF.

This chain connects TRBV7-9 to TRBJ1-2; 10 bases are a match to TRBD1. Trimming took 5 bases from V and 6 from J; bases not matched to a gene: 3. The CDR3 has 13 amino acids. Per germline, CDR1 SEHNR and CDR2 FQNEAQ (reference sequence). CDR3 residues: CASSQTGGDGYTF. In DNA, the CDR3 is TGTGCCAGCAGCCAGACAGGGGGCGATGGCTACACCTTC.

This chain links TRBV7-7 with TRBJ2-2; possible D gene TRBD2, 6 bases. CDR1 is SSHAT, CDR2 FNYEAQ, per germline (reference sequence). V lost 6 bases to trimming and J lost 7 bases, with 12 bases between them. CDR3 length: 13 residues. The CDR3 loop reads CASRPSDVGELFF. CDR3 nucleotides: TGTGCCAGCAGACCTAGCGATGTCGGGGAGCTGTTTTTT.